This entry lists 18 T cell receptor beta chains sequenced from one sample in a study of cytomegalovirus exposure and HLA in healthy donors. With 60 Vbeta and 13 Jbeta primers, the PCR was carried out. Only in-frame clones appear in the TCRdb table, and some are missing; sequencing was by immunoSEQ multiplex PCR. The top ten clones hold approximately 2% of a sample with about 160,000 clones, about 80% of them seen once. The sample comprised PBMCs. Receptors were obtained from a man aged 40-50 years in good health and CMV-seronegative.

This clone occurred once. The chain couples TRBV19 to TRBJ2-7, with 10 bases matching TRBD1. The V gene's germline CDR1 is LNHDA and CDR2 SQIVND (reference sequence). The V and J ends lost 6 bases and 4 bases, in that order; junction bases with no gene match: 12. The CDR3 runs 16 residues. CDR3 DNA sequence: TGTGCCAGTAGCCCCCGAGGGGACAGGGGATTATACGAGCAGTACTTC. Amino acid sequence: CASSPRGDRGLYEQYF. Drawing the rest from reference TRBV19 and TRBJ2-7, the complete variable domain is DGGITQSPKYLFRKEGQNVTLSCEQNLNHDAMYWYRQDPGQGLRLIYYSQIVNDFQKGDIAEGYSVSREKKESFPLTVTSAQKNPTAFYLCASSPRGDRGLYEQYFGPGTRLTVT.

The chain links TRBV5-4 to TRBJ2-7, with D possibly TRBD2 on 5 matching bases. CDR1 is SGHNT, CDR2 YYREEE, per germline (reference sequence). The ends were cut back, 0 bases at V and 3 bases at J, with 10 bases in the middle. The CDR3 contains 14 residues. CDR3 amino acids: CASSLGSGYYEQYF. CDR3 nucleotide sequence: TGTGCCAGCAGCTTGGGGTCGGGATACTACGAGCAGTACTTC. Drawing the rest from reference TRBV5-4 and TRBJ2-7, the complete variable domain is ETGVTQSPTHLIKTRGQQVTLRCSSQSGHNTVSWYQQALGQGPQFIFQYYREEENGRGNFPPRFSGLQFPNYSSELNVNALELDDSALYLCASSLGSGYYEQYFGPGTRLTVT.

To note about this clone: The junction differs from germline at one of its ends, possibly a read error. The V and J genes are TRBV28 and TRBJ1-1, with TRBD1 matching 8 bases. Germline CDR1 and CDR2: MDHEN and SYDVKM. The CDR3 runs to 18 residues. The CDR3 coding sequence is TGTGCCAACAGTTTATACGGACAGGGCTATAAACTGAACACTGAAGCTTTCTTT. Its protein is CANSLYGQGYKLNTEAFF.

This chain joins TRBV7-9 and TRBJ2-1; possible D gene TRBD2, 5 bases. CDR1 is SEHNR and CDR2 is FQNEAQ in the germline V gene (reference sequence). The CDR3 runs to 18 residues. V gave up 0 bases and J gave up 1 base, with 16 bases separating them. CDR3 sequence: CASSLAITTGRSYNEQFF. CDR3 bases: TGTGCCAGCAGCTTAGCGATTACAACGGGAAGATCCTACAATGAGCAGTTCTTC. The whole variable domain, filled in from reference TRBV7-9 and TRBJ2-1, reads DTGVSQNPRHKITKRGQNVTFRCDPISEHNRLYWYRQTLGQGPEFLTYFQNEAQLEKSRLLSDRFSAERPKGSFSTLEIQRTEQGDSAMYLCASSLAITTGRSYNEQFFGPGTRLTVL.

This clone was recorded a few times. This chain uses TRBV4-1 with TRBJ1-2, with unresolved D. CDR1 is MGHRA, CDR2 YSYEKL, per germline. With 1 base removed from V and 2 bases from J, the gap between germline ends came to 8 bases. CDR3 size: 14 residues. CDR3 amino acids: CASSQGPANYGYTF. CDR3 DNA sequence: TGCGCCAGCAGCCAAGGGCCAGCGAACTATGGCTACACCTTC.

This clone was counted once. This chain uses TRBV30 with TRBJ2-3; 7 nucleotides match TRBD2. CDR1 and CDR2 (germline): GTSNPN, SVGIG (reference sequence). CDR3 length: 14 residues. The V segment lost 1 base and the J segment 5 bases; nucleotides outside the gene matches: 6. The CDR3, as DNA: TGTGCCTGGAGTGCCGGGACTACGGGAGATACGCAGTATTTT. Its translation: CAWSAGTTGDTQYF.

V and J are TRBV30 and TRBJ1-4; TRBD1 might be the D (5 bases). Germline V CDR1 and CDR2: GTSNPN, SVGIG (reference sequence). The length of the CDR3 is 16 residues. Trimming pared 6 bases from V and 5 bases from J, leaving 22 bases between. The CDR3 reads CACLRGNGVQNEKLFF. In nucleotides, the CDR3 is TGTGCCTGTCTTCGGGGGAACGGAGTTCAGAATGAAAAACTGTTTTTT.

This CDR3 is CASSQESPGLSTYEQYF. In nucleotides, the CDR3 is TGCGCCAGCAGCCAAGAATCCCCAGGGCTATCAACCTACGAGCAGTACTTC. The chain joins TRBV4-1 to TRBJ2-7, with D maybe TRBD1 (5 bases). The V end was cut by 0 bases, the J end by 2 bases, with 17 bases between. CDR1 and CDR2 (germline): MGHRA, YSYEKL. CDR3 length: 17 amino acids.

The V gene is TRBV19, the J gene TRBJ1-2; D is perhaps TRBD1 (6 bases). Trimming removed 6 bases at V and 4 bases at J, with 15 bases between. The CDR3 is 14 residues long. Germline CDR1 LNHDA, CDR2 SQIVND (reference sequence). The CDR3 DNA reads TGTGCCAGTAGCTTAGGGGCCAGGGGCTATGGCTACACCTTC. Translated: CASSLGARGYGYTF.

The CDR3 loop is CASSIDQRRNTEAFF. CDR3 sequence (DNA): TGTGCCAGTAGTATAGATCAGCGGAGGAACACTGAAGCTTTCTTT. J is TRBJ1-1 and V is TRBV19; D is uncertain. The CDR3 runs 15 residues. Trimming stripped 0 bases from V and 1 base from J, with 9 bases between. Germline V gene sequence: CDR1 LNHDA, CDR2 SQIVND (reference sequence).

V gene TRBV28 combines with J gene TRBJ1-5; D ambiguous. Germline CDR1 reads MDHEN; CDR2 reads SYDVKM. Trimming pared 2 bases from V and 7 bases from J, leaving 12 bases between. The CDR3 has 14 residues. CDR3 nucleotides: TGTGCCAGCAGTTTAGGCGGGAATGTACAGCCCCAGCATTTT. It is translated as CASSLGGNVQPQHF.

This clone was detected only a few times. The chain couples TRBV15 to TRBJ2-3; 9 bases map to TRBD2. V was pared by 2 bases and J by 6 bases, with 9 bases of the junction left unmatched. The CDR3 is 16 amino acids. The germline CDR1 and CDR2 sequences are LNHNV and YYDKDF (reference sequence). The CDR3 loop reads CATSRREAGGTDTQYF. The CDR3 DNA sequence: TGTGCCACCAGCAGACGGGAAGCGGGAGGTACGGATACGCAGTATTTT.

The rearrangement joins TRBV27 to TRBJ2-3, with 10 bases matching TRBD1. Losses at the gene ends were 2 bases for V and 2 bases for J; bases not matched to a gene: 4. CDR3 size: 16 residues. CDR1 and CDR2 (germline): MNHEY, SMNVEV (reference sequence). CDR3 residues: CASSLEGQGLTDTQYF. The DNA of the CDR3 is TGTGCCAGCAGTTTAGAGGGACAGGGGCTCACAGATACGCAGTATTTT.

This chain connects TRBV6-1 to TRBJ2-1; TRBD2 aligns across 7 bases. The CDR3 runs to 15 residues. Germline values: CDR1 MNHNS, CDR2 SASEGT. V lost 5 bases and J lost 10; bases outside the gene matches: 14. The CDR3 region has the DNA TGTGCCAGCAGTACCAGGGCGGCTAGCGGATGGGAGCAGTTCTTC. Translation: CASSTRAASGWEQFF.

In DNA form, the CDR3 reads TGTGCCAGTAGTGACCCCCGGGACAGCTCCTACGAGCAGTACTTC. Translated: CASSDPRDSSYEQYF. This chain joins TRBV19 and TRBJ2-7; TRBD1 agrees at 7 bases. The CDR3 is 15 amino acids. The trim removed 5 bases at V and 0 bases at J, leaving 7 bases unmatched. Germline V CDR1 and CDR2: LNHDA, SQIVND (reference sequence).

This chain joins TRBV5-4 and TRBJ2-7; no reliable D call. CDR3 length: 14 residues. Germline V lookup: CDR1 SGHNT, CDR2 YYREEE (reference sequence). V was shortened by 4 bases and J by 2 bases, with 13 bases between the two germline ends. The CDR3 sequence: CASSPGRFTYEQYF. The CDR3, as DNA: TGTGCCAGCAGCCCAGGTCGGTTCACCTACGAGCAGTACTTC.

The chain is built from TRBV5-6 and TRBJ2-7, with 9 positions matching TRBD2. J gave up 6 bases and V 8 bases, and 12 bases lay outside the gene matches. Germline values: CDR1 SGHDT, CDR2 YYEEEE. The length of the CDR3 is 14 residues. The CDR3 DNA follows: TGTGCCAGTATCTACTTAGCGGGAGTAGGCGAGCAGTACTTC. Translating it yields CASIYLAGVGEQYF.

The rearrangement links TRBV4-3 to TRBJ1-4, with D perhaps TRBD1 (5 bases). The CDR3 is 14 amino acids. Trimming shortened V by 0 bases and J by 6 bases, and 8 bases separated the two germline ends. The germline V gene encodes CDR1 LGHNA and CDR2 YSLEER. The CDR3 protein is CASSQDPRDEKLFF. CDR3 DNA sequence: TGCGCCAGCAGCCAAGATCCCAGGGATGAAAAACTGTTTTTT.